The clone carrying this TCR beta chain was observed many times. Library preparation (for TCRbeta) was performed with unique molecular identifiers. TCRdb reprocessed the PCR reads with MiXCR, giving one entry per CDR3 protein. This sample has a few hundred thousand distinct CDR3 sequences, with over 9% found just once. The sample originates from a study of T-cell reconstitution after alpha-beta-depleted transplantation in children. Germline CDR1 and CDR2: SGDLS and YYNGEE. This CDR3 contains 14 residues. V gave up 1 base and J gave up 3 bases, with 7 bases separating them. This chain connects TRBV9 to TRBJ2-2; a possible D gene is TRBD1 (6 bases). The material sequenced was PBMCs from the stem cell graft donor, taken from the stem cell graft. The receptor was isolated from a human donor who donated a stem cell graft to a child with acute lymphoblastic leukemia. CDR3 protein: CASSVRTDTGELFF. The CDR3 DNA follows: TGTGCCAGCAGCGTAAGGACAGACACCGGGGAGCTGTTTTTT.